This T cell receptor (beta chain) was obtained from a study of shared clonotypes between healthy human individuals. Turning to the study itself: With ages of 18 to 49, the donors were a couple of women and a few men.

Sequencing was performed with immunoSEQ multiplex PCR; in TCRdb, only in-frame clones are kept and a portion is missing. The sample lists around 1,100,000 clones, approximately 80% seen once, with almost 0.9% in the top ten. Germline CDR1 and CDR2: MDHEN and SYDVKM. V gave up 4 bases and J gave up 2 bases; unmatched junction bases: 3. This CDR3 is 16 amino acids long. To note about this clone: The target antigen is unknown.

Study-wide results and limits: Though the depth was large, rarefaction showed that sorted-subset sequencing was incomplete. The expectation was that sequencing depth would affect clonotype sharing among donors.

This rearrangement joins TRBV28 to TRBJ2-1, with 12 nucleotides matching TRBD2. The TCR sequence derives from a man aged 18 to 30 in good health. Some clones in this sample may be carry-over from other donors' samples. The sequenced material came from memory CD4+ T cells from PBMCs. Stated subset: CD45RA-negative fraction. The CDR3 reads CASSSLAGGPYNEQFF. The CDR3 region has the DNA TGTGCCAGCAGTTCCCTAGCGGGAGGGCCCTACAATGAGCAGTTCTTC.